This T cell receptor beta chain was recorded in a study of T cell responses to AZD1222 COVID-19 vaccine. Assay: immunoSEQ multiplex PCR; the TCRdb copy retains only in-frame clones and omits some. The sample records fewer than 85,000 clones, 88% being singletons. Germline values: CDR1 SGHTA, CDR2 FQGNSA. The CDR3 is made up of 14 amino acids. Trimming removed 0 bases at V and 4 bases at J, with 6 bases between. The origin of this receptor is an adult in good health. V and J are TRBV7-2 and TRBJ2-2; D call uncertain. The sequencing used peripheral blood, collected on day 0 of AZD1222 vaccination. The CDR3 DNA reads TGTGCCAGCAGCTTAGCGCGGAGCACCGGGGAGCTGTTTTTT. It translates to CASSLARSTGELFF.